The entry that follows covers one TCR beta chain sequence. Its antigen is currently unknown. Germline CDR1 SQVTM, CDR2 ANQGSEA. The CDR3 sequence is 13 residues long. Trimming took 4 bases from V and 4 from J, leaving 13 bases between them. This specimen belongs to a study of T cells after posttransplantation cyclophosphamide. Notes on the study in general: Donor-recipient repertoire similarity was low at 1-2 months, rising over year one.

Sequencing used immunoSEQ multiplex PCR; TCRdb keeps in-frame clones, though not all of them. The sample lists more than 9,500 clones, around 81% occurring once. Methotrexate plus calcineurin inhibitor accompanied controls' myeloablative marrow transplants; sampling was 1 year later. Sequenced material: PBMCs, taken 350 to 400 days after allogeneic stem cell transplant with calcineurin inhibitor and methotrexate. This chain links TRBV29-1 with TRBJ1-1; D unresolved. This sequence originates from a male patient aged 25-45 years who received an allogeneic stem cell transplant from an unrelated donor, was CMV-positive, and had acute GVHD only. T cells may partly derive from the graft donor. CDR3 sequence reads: CSVATLTVTEAFF. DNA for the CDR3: TGCAGCGTTGCAACTCTGACTGTCACTGAAGCTTTCTTT.